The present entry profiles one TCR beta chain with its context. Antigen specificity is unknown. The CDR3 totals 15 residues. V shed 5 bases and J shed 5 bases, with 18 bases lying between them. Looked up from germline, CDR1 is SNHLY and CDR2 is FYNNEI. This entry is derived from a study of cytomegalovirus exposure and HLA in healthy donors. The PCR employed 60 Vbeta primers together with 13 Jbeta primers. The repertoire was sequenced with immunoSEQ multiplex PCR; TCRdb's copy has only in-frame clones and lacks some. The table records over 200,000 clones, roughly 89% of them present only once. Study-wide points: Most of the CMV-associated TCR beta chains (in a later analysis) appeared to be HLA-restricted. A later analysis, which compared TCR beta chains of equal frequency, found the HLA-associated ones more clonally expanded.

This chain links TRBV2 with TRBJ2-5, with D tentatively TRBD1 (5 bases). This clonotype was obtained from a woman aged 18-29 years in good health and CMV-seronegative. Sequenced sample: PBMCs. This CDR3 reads CASSKDIMSVETQYF. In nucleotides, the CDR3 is TGTGCCAGCAGTAAGGACATTATGTCTGTGGAGACCCAGTACTTC.